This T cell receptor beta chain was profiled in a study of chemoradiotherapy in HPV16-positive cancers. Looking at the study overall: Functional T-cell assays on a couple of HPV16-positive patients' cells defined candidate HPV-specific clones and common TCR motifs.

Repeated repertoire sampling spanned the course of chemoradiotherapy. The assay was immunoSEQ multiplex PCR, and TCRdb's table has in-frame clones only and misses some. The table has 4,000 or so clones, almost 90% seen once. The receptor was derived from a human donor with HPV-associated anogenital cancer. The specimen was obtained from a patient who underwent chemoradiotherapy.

Here the CDR3 reads CASSLAPPGQGQVRSYEQYF. CDR3 bases: TGCGCCAGCAGCTTGGCCCCCCCGGGACAGGGACAAGTGAGATCCTACGAGCAGTACTTC. J is TRBJ2-7 and V is TRBV5-1; 9 nucleotides agree with TRBD1. CDR1 is SGHRS and CDR2 is YFSETQ in the germline V gene. J gave up 1 base and V 0 bases, and 17 bases lay outside the gene matches. The CDR3 loop spans 20 amino acids.